This T cell receptor (beta chain) stems from a study of blood T cells in healthy people across ages. In germline, CDR1 is MDHEN, CDR2 SYDVKM. This CDR3 has 15 residues. It was with a sample-barcoded 5' primer and a J-beta primer mix that a second PCR of roughly 7 to 12 cycles was run. TCRdb reanalysed the 5' RACE reads using MiXCR and keeps one entry per CDR3 protein. Among roughly 800,000 distinct CDR3 sequences, roughly 25% were seen once, and the ten largest hold 3% to 4.5%. As for this clonotype: One end of the junction varies from germline; a read error may be responsible.

These same records also appear under a second study, on T cells of mothers and their children.

The clonotype originates from a boy younger than 18 in good health. What was sequenced was blood. The V gene is TRBV28, the J gene TRBJ1-4; D may be TRBD1 (5 bases). CDR3 DNA sequence: TGCGCCAGCAGTCGAGACAGCTCAACTAATGAAAAACTGTTTTTT. Translation gives CASSRDSSTNEKLFF.